This passage covers 25 T cell receptor beta chains from one sample sequenced in a study of blood T cell repertoires in COVID-19. Sequencing used immunoSEQ multiplex PCR; TCRdb keeps in-frame clones, though not all of them. The repertoire has around 220,000 clones, around 80% of them found once; the top ten carry approximately 5%. The sequencing sample was made of peripheral blood. All receptors derive from a human donor in a cohort sampled during active COVID-19.

The chain combines TRBV6-2 or TRBV6-3 with TRBJ1-2; D gene unclear. V was shortened by 3 bases and J by 3 bases, with 14 bases between the two germline ends. CDR1 and CDR2 (germline): MNHEY, SVGEGT. This CDR3 spans 15 amino acids. This CDR3 reads CASSYGLGRDYGYTF. Written as DNA, the CDR3 is TGTGCCAGCAGTTATGGCCTGGGGAGGGACTATGGCTACACCTTC.

This clone was observed a single time. The J gene is TRBJ2-2, the V gene TRBV4-1; 7 nucleotides match TRBD1. The trim removed 0 bases at V and 1 base at J, leaving 2 bases unmatched. The V gene's germline CDR1 is MGHRA and CDR2 YSYEKL. The CDR3 runs 16 residues. The CDR3 sequence: CASSQERTGNTGELFF. The CDR3 nucleotides read TGCGCCAGCAGCCAAGAAAGGACAGGGAACACCGGGGAGCTGTTTTTT.

The chain combines TRBV6-2 or TRBV6-3 with TRBJ2-7, with TRBD1 identical over 8 bases. With 4 bases clipped from V and 9 bases from J, the junction kept 8 bases outside the gene matches. The CDR3 consists of 13 residues. Germline V gene sequence: CDR1 MNHEY, CDR2 SVGEGT. In nucleotides, the CDR3 is TGTGCCAGCAGTTCCTCGGACAGGGCAGGGCAGTACTTC. Protein product: CASSSSDRAGQYF.

Concerning this clone: Other DNA sequences in the same sample also yield this CDR3. V and J are TRBV20-1 and TRBJ2-7; 7 bases fit TRBD1. The CDR3 extends over 11 amino acids. Germline loops: CDR1 DFQATT, CDR2 SNEGSKA (reference sequence). The V segment lost 6 bases and the J segment 4 bases; nucleotides outside the gene matches: 3. CDR3 protein: CSARTGYEQYF. The CDR3 DNA sequence: TGCAGTGCGCGGACAGGTTACGAGCAGTACTTC.

The chain links TRBV13 to TRBJ2-3, with 14 bases identical to TRBD2. Germline CDR1 PRHDT, CDR2 FYEKMQ (reference sequence). The length of the CDR3 is 19 residues. After removal of 5 bases from V and 1 base from J, the junction contained 11 bases not matched to a gene. The CDR3 region is CASSAGTSGSGEGTDTQYF. CDR3 in DNA: TGTGCCAGCAGCGCCGGGACTAGCGGGAGTGGGGAGGGCACAGATACGCAGTATTTT.

The rearrangement links TRBV6-2 or TRBV6-3 to TRBJ2-5, with TRBD1 as a possible D gene (5 bases). V lost 2 bases and J lost 3, with 13 bases in between. The CDR3 covers 15 residues. Germline-derived CDR1 and CDR2 are MNHEY and SVGEGT. DNA of the CDR3: TGTGCCAGCAGTTACGTAGTGACAGACAAAGAGACCCAGTACTTC. Protein product: CASSYVVTDKETQYF.

This chain uses TRBV29-1 with TRBJ1-1; 8 bases map to TRBD1. The CDR3 is made up of 13 amino acids. V was clipped by 3 bases and J by 2 bases; unmatched bases: 2. Per the germline V gene, CDR1 is SQVTM and CDR2 is ANQGSEA. Written as DNA, the CDR3 is TGCAGCGTTGACCAGGGGGCCAACACTGAAGCTTTCTTT. Its translation: CSVDQGANTEAFF.

The chain carries TRBV5-4 and TRBJ1-4; no definite D call. The V and J ends lost 0 bases and 0 bases respectively, with 9 bases between them. This CDR3 contains 16 residues. Germline V gene lookup returns CDR1 SGHNT and CDR2 YYREEE (reference sequence). Here the CDR3 reads CASSLGPVATNEKLFF. The CDR3 DNA follows: TGTGCCAGCAGCTTGGGGCCAGTTGCAACTAATGAAAAACTGTTTTTT.

This chain connects TRBV28 to TRBJ1-3; 9 bases map to TRBD1. With V trimmed by 3 bases and J by 0 bases, 12 bases remained unmatched. Germline V CDR1 and CDR2: MDHEN, SYDVKM. This CDR3 region has 19 residues. In DNA, the CDR3 is TGTGCCAGCAGTTTTGCGGGTATAGGGACAGGGTCCTCTGGAAACACCATATATTTT. It yields the protein CASSFAGIGTGSSGNTIYF. Full variable domain (outside the CDR3, taken from reference TRBV28 and TRBJ1-3): DVKVTQSSRYLVKRTGEKVFLECVQDMDHENMFWYRQDPGLGLRLIYFSYDVKMKEKGDIPEGYSVSREKKERFSLILESASTNQTSMYLCASSFAGIGTGSSGNTIYFGEGSWLTVV.

The V gene is TRBV28, the J gene TRBJ2-3, with 10 bases matching TRBD2. This CDR3 spans 17 amino acids. CDR1 is MDHEN and CDR2 is SYDVKM in the germline V gene. J lost 1 base, V lost 4 bases, and 8 bases had no gene match. This chain's CDR3 is CASSWTSGYQRTDTQYF. The CDR3 nucleotides are TGTGCCAGCAGTTGGACTAGCGGATATCAACGCACAGATACGCAGTATTTT.

The genes are TRBV28 and TRBJ2-1; D might be TRBD1 (5 bases). CDR3 length: 16 amino acids. Germline lookup yields CDR1 MDHEN and CDR2 SYDVKM. V dropped 6 bases and J dropped 3 bases, with 18 bases sitting between them. The chain's CDR3 is CASRYKKGASYNEQFF. CDR3 nucleotide sequence: TGTGCCAGCAGATACAAAAAAGGGGCGAGCTACAATGAGCAGTTCTTC.

The chain couples TRBV7-6 to TRBJ2-7; 10 bases line up with TRBD1. The CDR3 totals 16 residues. Germline assignment: CDR1 SGHVS and CDR2 FNYEAQ. V was clipped by 5 bases and J by 2 bases; unmatched bases: 9. The CDR3 region is CASSAPGQGRTYEQYF. The CDR3 DNA reads as TGTGCCAGCAGCGCCCCGGGACAGGGGCGAACCTACGAGCAGTACTTC.

The chain links TRBV11-3 to TRBJ2-5, with TRBD2 matching over 10 bases. The J segment lost 1 base and the V segment lost 5 bases, leaving 1 base of the junction unmatched. Germline values: CDR1 SGHNT, CDR2 YENEEA. The CDR3 consists of 14 residues. CDR3 in amino acids: CASSRTSGQETQYF. CDR3 nucleotides: TGTGCCAGCAGCCGGACTAGCGGCCAAGAGACCCAGTACTTC.

The V call is TRBV14, the J call TRBJ2-5; 7 bases map to TRBD2. J was trimmed by 1 base and V by 0 bases; bases with no gene match: 5. Germline-derived CDR1 and CDR2 are SGHDN and FVKESK. The CDR3 covers 16 residues. The DNA of the CDR3 is TGTGCCAGCAGCCAAGAAGGGAGGGATCCCCAAGAGACCCAGTACTTC. It encodes CASSQEGRDPQETQYF.

The chain is built from TRBV6-5 and TRBJ1-6; D uncertain. There are 13 residues in the CDR3. V shed 7 bases and J shed 6 bases, with 10 bases lying between them. Germline-derived CDR1 and CDR2 are MNHEY and SVGAGI. The CDR3 region is CASTPSVNSPLHF. In DNA form, the CDR3 reads TGTGCCAGCACCCCTTCGGTTAATTCACCCCTCCACTTT.

The chain carries TRBV29-1 and TRBJ1-2; 11 nucleotides align to TRBD1. Germline V gene sequence: CDR1 SQVTM, CDR2 ANQGSEA. J was trimmed by 8 bases and V by 3 bases; bases with no gene match: 5. The CDR3 is 13 amino acids. The CDR3 DNA follows: TGCAGCGTTGACGGACAGGGGGCGGGCGGCTACACCTTC. It codes for CSVDGQGAGGYTF.

The rearrangement joins TRBV15 to TRBJ2-7, with D possibly being TRBD1 (6 bases). V lost 0 bases, J lost 3 bases, and 15 bases lay in between. CDR1 and CDR2 (germline): LNHNV, YYDKDF (reference sequence). The CDR3 sequence is 16 residues long. The CDR3 sequence: CATSRDIGTSIYEQYF. Written as DNA, the CDR3 is TGTGCCACCAGCAGAGATATCGGGACATCGATCTACGAGCAGTACTTC.

V and J are TRBV11-2 and TRBJ2-7, with a weak D call TRBD2 (6 bases). V was shortened by 1 base and J by 1 base, with 11 bases between the two germline ends. CDR1 and CDR2 from the germline V gene are SGHAT and FQNNGV. The CDR3 consists of 15 residues. As DNA, the CDR3 is TGTGCCAGCAGCTTAGGGGGAGGTATATCCTACGAGCAGTACTTC. It encodes CASSLGGGISYEQYF.

For the CDR3, the DNA is TGTGCCAGCAGTTACGGCGGGGGCCCACAAGAGACCCAGTACTTC. The encoded protein is CASSYGGGPQETQYF. The chain joins TRBV6-2 or TRBV6-3 to TRBJ2-5, with TRBD2 as a possible D gene (7 bases). V dropped 2 bases and J dropped 2 bases, with 12 bases sitting between them. The CDR3 has 15 amino acids. The germline V gene has CDR1 MNHEY and CDR2 SVGEGT.

The J gene is TRBJ2-7, the V gene TRBV7-2; 8 nucleotides line up with TRBD1. The CDR3 is 14 residues long. The germline gives CDR1 SGHTA, CDR2 FQGNSA. The ends lost 2 bases at V and 3 bases at J; junction bases unmatched: 3. In DNA form, the CDR3 reads TGTGCCAGCAGCTTACCAGGGGGCTTCTACGAGCAGTACTTC. Translated, it gives CASSLPGGFYEQYF. The full variable domain, completed using reference TRBV7-2 and TRBJ2-7, is GAGVSQSPSNKVTEKGKDVELRCDPISGHTALYWYRQSLGQGLEFLIYFQGNSAPDKSGLPSDRFSAERTGGSVSTLTIQRTQQEDSAVYLCASSLPGGFYEQYFGPGTRLTVT.

This chain joins TRBV12-3 or TRBV12-4 and TRBJ1-2; D is uncertain. This CDR3 is 13 amino acids long. Trimming shortened V by 7 bases and J by 7 bases, and 16 bases separated the two germline ends. CDR3 protein: CASTMDGVGGYTF. In nucleotides, the CDR3 is TGTGCCAGCACCATGGACGGGGTCGGTGGCTACACCTTC.

V usage is TRBV30 and J usage is TRBJ1-5; a possible D gene is TRBD1 (6 bases). Per germline, CDR1 GTSNPN and CDR2 SVGIG (reference sequence). The CDR3 runs to 15 residues. V was shortened by 0 bases and J by 2 bases, with 11 bases between the two germline ends. CDR3 protein: CAWSVIGGGNQPQHF. The CDR3 coding sequence is TGTGCCTGGAGTGTAATTGGGGGCGGCAATCAGCCCCAGCATTTT. The whole variable domain, filled in from reference TRBV30 and TRBJ1-5, reads SQTIHQWPATLVQPVGSPLSLECTVEGTSNPNLYWYRQAAGRGLQLLFYSVGIGQISSEVPQNLSASRPQDRQFILSSKKLLLSDSGFYLCAWSVIGGGNQPQHFGDGTRLSIL.

The rearrangement links TRBV15 to TRBJ1-3; D is possibly TRBD1 (5 bases). Between the trimmed V and J ends, which lost 5 bases and 7 bases, there was a span of 15 bases. Germline CDR1 LNHNV, CDR2 YYDKDF (reference sequence). The CDR3 spans 14 residues. The chain's CDR3 is CATSGGGDSNTIYF. The CDR3 bases are TGTGCCACCAGCGGTGGGGGGGACTCGAACACCATATATTTT.

This chain connects TRBV5-1 to TRBJ1-1, with TRBD1 matching 12 bases. The V segment lost 0 bases and the J segment 5 bases; nucleotides outside the gene matches: 5. In germline, CDR1 is SGHRS, CDR2 YFSETQ. CDR3 length: 16 residues. CDR3 bases: TGCGCCAGCAGCTTGGGGGACAGGGGGCTCGGGACTGAAGCTTTCTTT. Protein product: CASSLGDRGLGTEAFF.

This clone was counted a few times. The chain carries TRBV12-3 or TRBV12-4 and TRBJ2-7; D possibly corresponds to TRBD1 (6 bases). V shed 5 bases and J shed 6 bases, with 8 bases lying between them. CDR3 size: 11 residues. The CDR3: CASSKTGEQYF. The CDR3 DNA reads as TGTGCCAGCAGTAAGACAGGCGAGCAGTACTTC.